The 27 T cell receptor beta chains below all came from one sample that was sequenced in a study of blood T cell repertoires in COVID-19. This table comes from immunoSEQ multiplex PCR, and its TCRdb copy is limited to in-frame clones, with some not included. The sample carries over 150,000 clones, 65% to 85% recorded once. The sequenced sample consisted of peripheral blood. These receptor sequences come from a woman aged 80 or over with acute or convalescent COVID-19.

The rearrangement uses TRBV6-5 and TRBJ1-2, with D possibly TRBD1 on 5 matching bases. The V and J ends lost 5 bases and 8 bases respectively, with 12 bases between them. Germline V gene sequence: CDR1 MNHEY, CDR2 SVGAGI. The CDR3 has 12 amino acids. CDR3 DNA sequence: TGTGCCAGCAGTCAGGGTTATCGAGGCTACACCTTC. Translation: CASSQGYRGYTF.

The chain is built from TRBV3-1 (or the pseudogene TRBV3-2) and TRBJ1-4, with 9 bases lining up with TRBD1. The CDR3 length is 15 residues. In germline, CDR1 is LGHDT, CDR2 YNNKEL (reference sequence). Trimming took 2 bases from V and 7 from J; bases not matched to a gene: 5. The CDR3 DNA is TGTGCCAGCAGCCAACCTTGGGGACAGGGTGAAAAACTGTTTTTT. Its translation: CASSQPWGQGEKLFF.

The chain uses TRBV11-2 and TRBJ1-3, with D unresolved. V dropped 0 bases and J dropped 0 bases, with 12 bases sitting between them. The germline V gene has CDR1 SGHAT and CDR2 FQNNGV. This CDR3 region has 17 residues. Here the CDR3 reads CASSLEGVRRSGNTIYF. CDR3 coding DNA: TGTGCCAGCAGCTTAGAAGGCGTCAGGCGCTCTGGAAACACCATATATTTT.

The J gene is TRBJ2-7, the V gene TRBV2, with 7 bases lining up with TRBD1. This CDR3 contains 13 residues. V lost 5 bases and J lost 2; bases outside the gene matches: 3. In germline, CDR1 is SNHLY, CDR2 FYNNEI. CDR3 DNA sequence: TGTGCCAGCAGTCGCCAGGGGGCCTACGAGCAGTACTTC. The encoded protein is CASSRQGAYEQYF.

This clone was counted only a few times. The rearrangement uses TRBV18 and TRBJ1-4; D gene unclear. The germline V gene has CDR1 KGHSH and CDR2 LQKENI. This CDR3 is built from 13 residues. V lost 6 bases, J lost 5 bases, and 10 bases lay in between. CDR3 amino acids: CASSHGENEKLFF. CDR3 nucleotide sequence: TGTGCCAGCTCTCATGGGGAGAATGAAAAACTGTTTTTT. Full variable domain (missing parts from reference TRBV18 and TRBJ1-4): NAGVMQNPRHLVRRRGQEARLRCSPMKGHSHVYWYRQLPEEGLKFMVYLQKENIIDESGMPKERFSAEFPKEGPSILRIQQVVRGDSAAYFCASSHGENEKLFFGSGTQLSVL.

V usage is TRBV11-3 and J usage is TRBJ2-1, with 9 bases matching TRBD1. Germline CDR1 reads SGHNT; CDR2 reads YENEEA. V gave up 4 bases and J gave up 6 bases; unmatched junction bases: 4. This CDR3 is built from 14 residues. The CDR3 DNA follows: TGTGCCAGCAGCTGGGCGGGACAGGGCAATGAGCAGTTCTTC. Translating it yields CASSWAGQGNEQFF.

This clone was counted a few times. The chain links TRBV6-5 to TRBJ2-7; 9 nucleotides agree with TRBD1. CDR3 length: 14 residues. CDR1 is MNHEY and CDR2 is SVGAGI in the germline V gene. V shed 0 bases, J shed 12 bases, and the junction held 9 bases outside the gene matches. The chain's CDR3 is CASSYSGQGLQRYF. In nucleotides, the CDR3 is TGTGCCAGCAGTTACTCTGGACAGGGGCTGCAGAGGTACTTC.

J is TRBJ1-4 and V is TRBV5-6; no firm D call. The germline CDR1 and CDR2 sequences are SGHDT and YYEEEE. The CDR3 has 15 amino acids. Trimming stripped 4 bases from V and 4 bases from J, with 14 bases between. The CDR3 spells CASSHRTENNEKLFF. CDR3 DNA: TGTGCCAGCAGCCACAGAACAGAGAATAATGAAAAACTGTTTTTT. The whole variable domain, filled in from reference TRBV5-6 and TRBJ1-4, reads DAGVTQSPTHLIKTRGQQVTLRCSPKSGHDTVSWYQQALGQGPQFIFQYYEEEERQRGNFPDRFSGHQFPNYSSELNVNALLLGDSALYLCASSHRTENNEKLFFGSGTQLSVL.

V usage is TRBV7-7 and J usage is TRBJ2-1, with D possibly matching TRBD2 (5 bases). The CDR3 spans 15 residues. Trimming pared 1 base from V and 4 bases from J, leaving 11 bases between. Germline V gene data show CDR1 as SSHAT and CDR2 as FNYEAQ (reference sequence). As DNA, the CDR3 is TGTGCCAGCAGCTTAGACACCAGCGGATACAATGAGCAGTTCTTC. Translating it yields CASSLDTSGYNEQFF.

In this sample, this clone turned up a few times. The V gene is TRBV24-1, the J gene TRBJ1-2; 7 positions match TRBD1. CDR1 and CDR2 (germline): KGHDR, SFDVKD. The CDR3 spans 15 residues. Trimming took 4 bases from V and 2 from J; bases not matched to a gene: 6. The CDR3 protein is CATSDPQGRNYGYTF. The CDR3, as DNA: TGTGCCACCAGTGACCCACAGGGGAGGAACTATGGCTACACCTTC.

This clone was detected a few times. The CDR3 bases are TGTGCCAGTAGTAAGTACAGCGGGAACACTGAAGCTTTCTTT. Translation gives CASSKYSGNTEAFF. The chain employs TRBV19 and TRBJ1-1, with D uncertain. V dropped 4 bases and J dropped 1 base, with 10 bases sitting between them. This CDR3 region has 14 residues. Germline assignment: CDR1 LNHDA and CDR2 SQIVND (reference sequence).

CDR3 DNA sequence: TGTGCCAGCAGTGTATCCATTCGGGACTATGGCTACACCTTC. It yields the protein CASSVSIRDYGYTF. This sequence joins TRBV2 and TRBJ1-2; D is unresolved. V lost 4 bases and J lost 3, with 12 bases in between. Germline CDR1 is SNHLY and CDR2 is FYNNEI. This CDR3 has 14 amino acids.

V and J are TRBV5-6 and TRBJ2-1, with D possibly matching TRBD2 (6 bases). V lost 1 base, J lost 7 bases, and 18 bases lay in between. The V gene's germline CDR1 is SGHDT and CDR2 YYEEEE. The CDR3 is made up of 16 amino acids. CDR3 nucleotide sequence: TGTGCCAGCAGCTTGCCCCCCCCGGGAGACGTGAATGAGCAGTTCTTC. This sequence encodes CASSLPPPGDVNEQFF.

This clone was counted between two and nine times. This sequence joins TRBV3-1 (or the pseudogene TRBV3-2) and TRBJ1-1; no definite D call. The V gene lost 3 bases and the J gene lost 1 base, with 3 bases spanning the gap. There are 12 residues in the CDR3. Germline V gene data show CDR1 as LGHDT and CDR2 as YNNKEL (reference sequence). CDR3 coding DNA: TGTGCCAGCAGCCACAGGAACACTGAAGCTTTCTTT. Its protein is CASSHRNTEAFF.

The rearrangement uses TRBV7-8 and TRBJ2-7, with 13 positions matching TRBD2. The germline CDR1 and CDR2 sequences are SGHVS and FQNEAQ. This CDR3 comprises 15 residues. The junction had 3 bases not matched to a gene; V was cut back by 5 bases and J by 2 bases. The CDR3: CASSGGLAGAYEQYF. The DNA for the CDR3 is TGTGCCAGCAGCGGTGGACTAGCGGGGGCCTACGAGCAGTACTTC.

V usage is TRBV29-1 and J usage is TRBJ1-5; no clear D. The CDR3 is 13 amino acids. Trimming pared 4 bases from V and 6 bases from J, leaving 13 bases between. In germline, CDR1 is SQVTM, CDR2 ANQGSEA. DNA for the CDR3: TGCAGCGTTGCCATGACGGCGGGTCAGCCCCAGCATTTT. Its translation is CSVAMTAGQPQHF.

This chain connects TRBV7-2 to TRBJ2-1; unclear D gene. Germline CDR1 and CDR2: SGHTA and FQGNSA. Trimming removed 5 bases from V and 6 bases from J, with 11 bases in between. The CDR3 loop spans 13 amino acids. The CDR3 coding sequence is TGTGCCAGCAGCCCCTCGAGCCTCAATGAGCAGTTCTTC. Translation: CASSPSSLNEQFF. The variable domain in full, completed from reference TRBV7-2 and TRBJ2-1, reads GAGVSQSPSNKVTEKGKDVELRCDPISGHTALYWYRQSLGQGLEFLIYFQGNSAPDKSGLPSDRFSAERTGGSVSTLTIQRTQQEDSAVYLCASSPSSLNEQFFGPGTRLTVL.

V is TRBV4-2 and J is TRBJ1-4, with a weak D call TRBD1 (6 bases). Per germline, CDR1 LGHNA and CDR2 YNFKEQ. This CDR3 region has 17 residues. V was pared by 0 bases and J by 8 bases, with 19 bases between. The CDR3 reads CASSQDRPGTPGEKLFF. In DNA form, the CDR3 reads TGTGCCAGCAGCCAAGATCGCCCCGGGACACCCGGAGAAAAACTGTTTTTT.

The rearrangement links TRBV6-2 or TRBV6-3 to TRBJ1-2; no clear D gene. Trimming pared 6 bases from V and 0 bases from J, leaving 11 bases between. Germline V gene lookup returns CDR1 MNHEY and CDR2 SVGEGT. This CDR3 region has 14 residues. CDR3 nucleotides: TGTGCCAGCAGCGTGGGGAGAACTAACTATGGCTACACCTTC. This codes for CASSVGRTNYGYTF.

V usage is TRBV2 and J usage is TRBJ1-4, with D possibly matching TRBD1 (5 bases). Trimming removed 6 bases at V and 8 bases at J, with 13 bases between. The CDR3 loop spans 13 amino acids. The V gene's germline CDR1 is SNHLY and CDR2 FYNNEI. The CDR3 DNA reads as TGTGCCAGCAGGGCCGACAGTGAAGAAAAACTGTTTTTT. Translation gives CASRADSEEKLFF. Together with reference TRBV2 and TRBJ1-4, the CDR3 gives the full variable domain: EPEVTQTPSHQVTQMGQEVILRCVPISNHLYFYWYRQILGQKVEFLVSFYNNEISEKSEIFDDQFSVERPDGSNFTLKIRSTKLEDSAMYFCASRADSEEKLFFGSGTQLSVL.

The chain combines TRBV19 with TRBJ1-6; TRBD1 is a possible D gene (5 bases). CDR1 and CDR2 (germline): LNHDA, SQIVND (reference sequence). Trimming stripped 3 bases from V and 13 bases from J, with 22 bases between. This CDR3 region has 16 residues. CDR3 nucleotide sequence: TGTGCCAGTAGTATCTTAACGACAGCGGGGGGTTCGCCCCTCCACTTT. This translates into CASSILTTAGGSPLHF.

The chain links TRBV29-1 to TRBJ2-5; D is unresolved. The CDR3 consists of 11 residues. With 4 bases removed from V and 3 bases from J, the gap between germline ends came to 6 bases. Per germline, CDR1 SQVTM and CDR2 ANQGSEA. The CDR3 is CSVAREETQYF. The DNA for the CDR3 is TGCAGCGTTGCCCGCGAAGAGACCCAGTACTTC.

The sample holds a few counts of this clone. The chain recombines TRBV2 with TRBJ1-1, with 9 bases lining up with TRBD1. The V and J ends lost 4 bases and 6 bases, in that order; junction bases with no gene match: 9. The CDR3 contains 15 residues. Germline assignment: CDR1 SNHLY and CDR2 FYNNEI. The chain's CDR3 is CASSGTGVELSEAFF. Written as DNA, the CDR3 is TGTGCCAGCAGTGGGACAGGGGTGGAATTGTCTGAAGCTTTCTTT.

The chain employs TRBV10-3 and TRBJ1-1, with no clear D. This CDR3 has 14 residues. Deletions cut 6 bases from V and 4 bases from J, with 15 bases between. From germline, CDR1 is ENHRY and CDR2 SYGVKD. The DNA of the CDR3 is TGTGCCATCAGCCCCGGTCAATCAGGCACTGAAGCTTTCTTT. Its protein product is CAISPGQSGTEAFF.

The chain joins TRBV6-2 or TRBV6-3 to TRBJ2-5; D possibly corresponds to TRBD2 (5 bases). Germline loops: CDR1 MNHEY, CDR2 SVGEGT. This CDR3 contains 16 residues. V shed 2 bases and J shed 3 bases, with 16 bases lying between them. In DNA form, the CDR3 reads TGTGCCAGCAGTTACCGAAGGGAGATAGGGAAAGAGACCCAGTACTTC. Amino acids: CASSYRREIGKETQYF.

The gene calls are TRBV30 and TRBJ1-5; D is uncertain. Trimming shortened V by 1 base and J by 2 bases, and 12 bases separated the two germline ends. CDR3 length equals 15 residues. Germline V lookup: CDR1 GTSNPN, CDR2 SVGIG (reference sequence). The CDR3 DNA sequence: TGTGCCTGGAGTGGAGGTACAATAGGCAATCAGCCCCAGCATTTT. Amino acid sequence: CAWSGGTIGNQPQHF.

The genes are TRBV15 and TRBJ2-2; 7 bases match TRBD2. The germline V gene has CDR1 LNHNV and CDR2 YYDKDF (reference sequence). The CDR3 has 16 amino acids. V shed 9 bases, J shed 0 bases, and the junction held 10 bases outside the gene matches. The CDR3 loop is CATRQMGLSNTGELFF. The CDR3 bases are TGTGCCACAAGGCAAATGGGACTATCGAACACCGGGGAGCTGTTTTTT.